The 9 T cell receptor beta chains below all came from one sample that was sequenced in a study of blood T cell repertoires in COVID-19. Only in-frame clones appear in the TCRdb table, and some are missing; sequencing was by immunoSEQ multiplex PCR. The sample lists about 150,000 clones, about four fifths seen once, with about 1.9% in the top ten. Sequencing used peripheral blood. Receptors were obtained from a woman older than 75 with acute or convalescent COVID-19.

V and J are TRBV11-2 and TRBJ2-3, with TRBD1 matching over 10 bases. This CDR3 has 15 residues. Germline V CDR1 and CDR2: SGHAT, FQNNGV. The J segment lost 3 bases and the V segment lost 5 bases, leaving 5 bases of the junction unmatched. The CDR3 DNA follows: TGTGCCAGCAGCACACCGGGACAGGGGACAGATACGCAGTATTTT. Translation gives CASSTPGQGTDTQYF.

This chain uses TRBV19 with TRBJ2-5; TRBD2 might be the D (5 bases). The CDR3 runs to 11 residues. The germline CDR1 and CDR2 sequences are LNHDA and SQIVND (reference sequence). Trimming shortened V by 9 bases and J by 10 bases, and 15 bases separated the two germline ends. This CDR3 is CASSTGGSQYF. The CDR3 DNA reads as TGTGCCAGCTCGACGGGTGGGAGCCAGTACTTC.

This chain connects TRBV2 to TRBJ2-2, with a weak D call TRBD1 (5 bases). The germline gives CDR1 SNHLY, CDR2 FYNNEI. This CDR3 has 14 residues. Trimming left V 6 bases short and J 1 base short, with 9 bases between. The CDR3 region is CASRPTVNTGELFF. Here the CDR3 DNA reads TGTGCCAGCAGGCCGACAGTGAACACCGGGGAGCTGTTTTTT.

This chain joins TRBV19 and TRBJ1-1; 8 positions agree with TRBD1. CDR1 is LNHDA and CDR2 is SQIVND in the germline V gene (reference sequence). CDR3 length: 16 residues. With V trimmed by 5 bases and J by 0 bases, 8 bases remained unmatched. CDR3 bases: TGTGCCAGTAGTGCCGCCGGACAGGGACTGAACACTGAAGCTTTCTTT. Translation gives CASSAAGQGLNTEAFF.

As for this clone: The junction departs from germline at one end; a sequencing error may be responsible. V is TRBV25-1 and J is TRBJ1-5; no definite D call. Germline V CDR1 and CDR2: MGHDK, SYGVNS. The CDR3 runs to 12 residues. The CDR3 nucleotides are TGTGCCAGCAGTGTTGGCAAACAGCCCCAGCATTTT. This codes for CASSVGKQPQHF.

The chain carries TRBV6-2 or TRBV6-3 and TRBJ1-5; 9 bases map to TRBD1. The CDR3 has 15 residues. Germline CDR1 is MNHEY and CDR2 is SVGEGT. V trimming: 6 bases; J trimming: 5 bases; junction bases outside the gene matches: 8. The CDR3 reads CASSPRGTGHQPQHF. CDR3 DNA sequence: TGTGCCAGCAGCCCCCGAGGGACAGGGCATCAGCCCCAGCATTTT.

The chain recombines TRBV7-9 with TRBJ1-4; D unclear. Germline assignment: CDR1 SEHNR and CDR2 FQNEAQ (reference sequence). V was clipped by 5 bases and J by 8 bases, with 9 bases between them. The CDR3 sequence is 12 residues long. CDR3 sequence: CASSHPGEKLFF. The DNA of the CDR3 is TGTGCCAGCAGCCACCCGGGGGAAAAACTGTTTTTT.

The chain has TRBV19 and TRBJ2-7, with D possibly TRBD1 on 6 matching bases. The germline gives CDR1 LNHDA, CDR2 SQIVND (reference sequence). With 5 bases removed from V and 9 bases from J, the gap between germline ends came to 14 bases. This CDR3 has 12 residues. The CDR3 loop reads CASSQDRTAQYF. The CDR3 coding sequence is TGTGCCAGTAGTCAAGACAGGACTGCGCAGTACTTC.

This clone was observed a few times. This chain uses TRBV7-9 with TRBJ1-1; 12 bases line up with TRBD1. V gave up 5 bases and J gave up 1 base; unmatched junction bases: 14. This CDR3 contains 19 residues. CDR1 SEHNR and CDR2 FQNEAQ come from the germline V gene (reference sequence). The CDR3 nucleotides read TGTGCCAGCAGCCCCGGGGGGACAGGGGGCAGGCGAACGAACACTGAAGCTTTCTTT. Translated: CASSPGGTGGRRTNTEAFF.